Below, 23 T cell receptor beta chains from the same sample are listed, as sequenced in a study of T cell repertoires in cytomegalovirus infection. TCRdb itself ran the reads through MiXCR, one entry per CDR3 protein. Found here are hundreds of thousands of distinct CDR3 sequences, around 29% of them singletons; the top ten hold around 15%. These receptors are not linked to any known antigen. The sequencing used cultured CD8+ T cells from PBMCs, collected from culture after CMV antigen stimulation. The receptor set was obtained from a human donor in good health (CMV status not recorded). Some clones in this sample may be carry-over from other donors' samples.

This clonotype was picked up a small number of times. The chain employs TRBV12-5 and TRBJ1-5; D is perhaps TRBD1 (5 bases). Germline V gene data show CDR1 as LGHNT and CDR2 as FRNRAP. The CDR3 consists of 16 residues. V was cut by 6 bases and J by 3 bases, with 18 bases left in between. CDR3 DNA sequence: TGTGCTAGTGGCTTCGACTGGGGGGATTCCAATCAGCCCCAGCATTTT. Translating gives CASGFDWGDSNQPQHF.

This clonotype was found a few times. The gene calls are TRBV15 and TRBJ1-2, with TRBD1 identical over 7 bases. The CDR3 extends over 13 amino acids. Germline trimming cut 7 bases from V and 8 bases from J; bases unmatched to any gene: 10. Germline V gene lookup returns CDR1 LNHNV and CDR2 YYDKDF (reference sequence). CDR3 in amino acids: CATKGEGARGYTF. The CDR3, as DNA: TGTGCCACCAAGGGCGAGGGGGCGCGGGGCTACACCTTC.

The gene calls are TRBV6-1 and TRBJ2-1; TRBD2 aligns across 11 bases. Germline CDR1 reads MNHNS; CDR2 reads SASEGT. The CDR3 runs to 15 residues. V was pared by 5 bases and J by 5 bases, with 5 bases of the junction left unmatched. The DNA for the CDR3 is TGTGCCAGCAGTTTGACTAGCGGGGTCCACAATGAGCAGTTCTTC. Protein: CASSLTSGVHNEQFF.

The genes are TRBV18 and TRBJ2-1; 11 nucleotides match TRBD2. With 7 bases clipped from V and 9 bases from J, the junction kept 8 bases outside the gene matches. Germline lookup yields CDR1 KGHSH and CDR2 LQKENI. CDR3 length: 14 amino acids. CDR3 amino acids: CASCETSGVGEQFF. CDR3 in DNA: TGTGCCAGCTGCGAGACTAGCGGGGTCGGTGAGCAGTTCTTC.

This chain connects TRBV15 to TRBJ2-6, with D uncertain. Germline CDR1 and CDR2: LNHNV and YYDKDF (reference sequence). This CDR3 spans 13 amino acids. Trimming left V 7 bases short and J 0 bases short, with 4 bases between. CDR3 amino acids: CATMSSGANVLTF. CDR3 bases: TGTGCCACCATGAGCTCTGGGGCCAACGTCCTGACTTTC.

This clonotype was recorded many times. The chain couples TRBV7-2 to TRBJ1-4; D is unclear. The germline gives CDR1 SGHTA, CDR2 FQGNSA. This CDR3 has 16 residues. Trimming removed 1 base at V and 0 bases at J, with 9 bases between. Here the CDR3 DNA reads TGTGCCAGCAGCTTAGTCTGGCCGGCAACTAATGAAAAACTGTTTTTT. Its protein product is CASSLVWPATNEKLFF.

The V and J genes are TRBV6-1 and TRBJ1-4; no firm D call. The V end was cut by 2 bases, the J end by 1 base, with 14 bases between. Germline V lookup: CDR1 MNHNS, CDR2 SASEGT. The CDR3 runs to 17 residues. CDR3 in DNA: TGTGCCAGCAGTGAACTGCGAGGCGGCAGAACTAATGAAAAACTGTTTTTT. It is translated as CASSELRGGRTNEKLFF.

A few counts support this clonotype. CDR3 DNA sequence: TGTGCCATGGGGACTAGCGGGGTCAATGAGCAGTTCTTC. This codes for CAMGTSGVNEQFF. The chain has TRBV10-3 and TRBJ2-1; TRBD2 matches at 13 bases. The V gene end was trimmed by 9 bases and the J gene end by 6 bases; junction bases not matched to a gene: 2. This CDR3 region has 13 residues. Germline CDR1 reads ENHRY; CDR2 reads SYGVKD.

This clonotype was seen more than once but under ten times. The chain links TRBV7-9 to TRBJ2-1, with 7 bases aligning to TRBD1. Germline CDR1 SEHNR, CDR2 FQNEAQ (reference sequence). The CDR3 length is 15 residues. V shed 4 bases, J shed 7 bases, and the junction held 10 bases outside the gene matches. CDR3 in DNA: TGTGCCAGCAGCTCGCCGGGACAGAGGTATAATGAGCAGTTCTTC. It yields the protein CASSSPGQRYNEQFF.

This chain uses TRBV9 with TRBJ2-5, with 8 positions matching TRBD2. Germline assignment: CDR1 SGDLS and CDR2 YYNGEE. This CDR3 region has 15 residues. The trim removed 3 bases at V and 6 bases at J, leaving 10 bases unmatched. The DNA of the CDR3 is TGTGCCAGCAGCGCAACTAGCGGCCTTTTTAAGACCCAGTACTTC. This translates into CASSATSGLFKTQYF.

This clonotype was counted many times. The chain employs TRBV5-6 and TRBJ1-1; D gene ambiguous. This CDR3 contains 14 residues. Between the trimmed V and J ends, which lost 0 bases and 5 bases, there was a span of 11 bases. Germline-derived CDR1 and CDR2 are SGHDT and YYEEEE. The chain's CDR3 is CASSLVTGVTEAFF. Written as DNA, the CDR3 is TGTGCCAGCAGCTTGGTCACGGGAGTTACTGAAGCTTTCTTT.

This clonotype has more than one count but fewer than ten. CDR3 amino acids: CASSWRNSPLHF. Written as DNA, the CDR3 is TGTGCCAGTAGTTGGAGGAATTCACCCCTCCACTTT. The chain is built from TRBV19 and TRBJ1-6; D is uncertain. The V end lost 5 bases, the J end lost 7 bases, and 6 bases lay between the germline ends. Germline CDR1 reads LNHDA; CDR2 reads SQIVND (reference sequence). The CDR3 loop spans 12 amino acids.

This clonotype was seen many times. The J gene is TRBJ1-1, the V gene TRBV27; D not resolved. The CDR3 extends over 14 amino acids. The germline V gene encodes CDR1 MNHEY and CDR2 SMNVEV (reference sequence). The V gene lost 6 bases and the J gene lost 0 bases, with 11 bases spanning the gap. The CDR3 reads CASSSLGLNTEAFF. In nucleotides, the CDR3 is TGTGCCAGCAGCTCCCTAGGACTGAACACTGAAGCTTTCTTT.

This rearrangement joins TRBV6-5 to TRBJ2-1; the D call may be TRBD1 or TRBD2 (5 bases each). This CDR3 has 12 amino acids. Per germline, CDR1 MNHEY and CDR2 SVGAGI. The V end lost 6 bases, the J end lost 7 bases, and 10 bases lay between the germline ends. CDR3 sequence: CASRRGVNEQFF. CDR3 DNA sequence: TGTGCCAGCAGGCGAGGGGTGAATGAGCAGTTCTTC.

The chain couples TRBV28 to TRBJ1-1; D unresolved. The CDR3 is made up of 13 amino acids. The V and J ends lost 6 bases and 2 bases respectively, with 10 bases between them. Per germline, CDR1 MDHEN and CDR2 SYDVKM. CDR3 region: CASRTPSNTEAFF. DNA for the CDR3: TGTGCCAGCAGAACCCCGTCAAACACTGAAGCTTTCTTT.

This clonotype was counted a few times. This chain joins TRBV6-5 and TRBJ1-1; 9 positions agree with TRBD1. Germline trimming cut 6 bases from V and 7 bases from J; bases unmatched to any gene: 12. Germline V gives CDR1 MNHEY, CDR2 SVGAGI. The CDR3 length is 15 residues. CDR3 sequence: CASSPGGQGLLEAFF. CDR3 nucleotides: TGTGCCAGCAGCCCTGGGGGACAGGGTTTGCTTGAAGCTTTCTTT.

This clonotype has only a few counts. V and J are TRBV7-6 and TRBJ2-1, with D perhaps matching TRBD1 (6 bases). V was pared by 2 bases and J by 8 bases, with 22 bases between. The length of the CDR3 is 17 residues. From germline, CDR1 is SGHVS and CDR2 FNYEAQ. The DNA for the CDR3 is TGTGCCAGCAGCTTAAGAGGGCAGGACAGAAGAATCGATGAGCAGTTCTTC. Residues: CASSLRGQDRRIDEQFF. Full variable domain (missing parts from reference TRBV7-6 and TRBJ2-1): GAGVSQSPRYKVTKRGQDVALRCDPISGHVSLYWYRQALGQGPEFLTYFNYEAQQDKSGLPNDRFSAERPEGSISTLTIQRTEQRDSAMYRCASSLRGQDRRIDEQFFGPGTRLTVL.

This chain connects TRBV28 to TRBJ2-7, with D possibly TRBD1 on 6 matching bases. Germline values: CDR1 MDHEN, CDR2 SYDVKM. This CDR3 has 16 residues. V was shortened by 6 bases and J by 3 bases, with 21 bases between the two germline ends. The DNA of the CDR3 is TGTGCCAGCAGCCTAACAGGGTCCCTGCTCGGCTACGAGCAGTACGTC. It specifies CASSLTGSLLGYEQYV.

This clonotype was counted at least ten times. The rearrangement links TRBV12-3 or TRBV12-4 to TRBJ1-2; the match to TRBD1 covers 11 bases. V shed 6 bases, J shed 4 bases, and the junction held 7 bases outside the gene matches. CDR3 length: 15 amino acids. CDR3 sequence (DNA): TGTGCCAGCAGATCCAGGACAGGGGGCATCTATGGCTACACCTTC. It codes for CASRSRTGGIYGYTF.

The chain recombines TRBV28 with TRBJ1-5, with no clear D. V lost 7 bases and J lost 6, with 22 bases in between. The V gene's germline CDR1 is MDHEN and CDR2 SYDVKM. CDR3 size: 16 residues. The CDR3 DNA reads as TGTGCCAGCACCGCGAGGTATATAGGGTCAAGTCAGCCCCAGCATTTT. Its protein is CASTARYIGSSQPQHF.

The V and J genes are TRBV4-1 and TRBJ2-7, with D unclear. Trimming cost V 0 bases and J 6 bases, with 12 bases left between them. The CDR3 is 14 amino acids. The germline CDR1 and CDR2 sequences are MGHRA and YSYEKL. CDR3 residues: CASSQDRIDREQYF. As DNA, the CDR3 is TGCGCCAGCAGCCAAGACCGGATCGATCGCGAGCAGTACTTC.

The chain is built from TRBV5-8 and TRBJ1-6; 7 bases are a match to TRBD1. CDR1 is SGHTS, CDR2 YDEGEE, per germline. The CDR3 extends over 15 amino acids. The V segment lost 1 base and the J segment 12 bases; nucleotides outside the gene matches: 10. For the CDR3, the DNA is TGTGCCAGCAGCTTGACGAGGACAGGTTGGCAACCCCTCCACTTT. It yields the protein CASSLTRTGWQPLHF.

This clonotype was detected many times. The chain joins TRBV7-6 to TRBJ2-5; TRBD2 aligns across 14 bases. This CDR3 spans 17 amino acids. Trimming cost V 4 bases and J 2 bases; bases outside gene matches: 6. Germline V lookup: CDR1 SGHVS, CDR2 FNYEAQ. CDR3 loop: CASSSRLAGGLQETQYF. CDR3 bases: TGTGCCAGCAGCTCCCGACTAGCGGGGGGGCTGCAAGAGACCCAGTACTTC.